Following are 30 T cell receptor beta chains from one sample sequenced in a study of blood T cell repertoires in COVID-19. Here immunoSEQ multiplex PCR was the method, and the copy in TCRdb shows in-frame clones only, minus some. The sample has around 190,000 clones, roughly 80% seen once. Sequenced material: peripheral blood. These TCRs come from a woman aged 70-85 years with COVID-19, enrolled during active disease.

Details on this clone: The junction does not match germline at one end; this may be a read error. V usage is TRBV24-1 and J usage is TRBJ2-1; no clear D gene. Germline CDR1 KGHDR, CDR2 SFDVKD. The CDR3 has 13 amino acids. In nucleotides, the CDR3 is TGTGCCACCAGTGACCAGGTACTTCATGAACAGTTCTTC. Amino acids: CATSDQVLHEQFF.

This chain uses TRBV7-2 with TRBJ2-1; TRBD2 is a possible D gene (5 bases). Looked up from germline, CDR1 is SGHTA and CDR2 is FQGNSA. Trimming shortened V by 5 bases and J by 1 base, and 15 bases separated the two germline ends. The CDR3 spans 16 residues. This chain's CDR3 is CASSVRAARSYNEQFF. CDR3 DNA: TGTGCCAGCAGCGTAAGAGCGGCAAGATCCTACAATGAGCAGTTCTTC.

This clone was seen a handful of times. The chain joins TRBV24-1 to TRBJ2-5; a possible D gene is TRBD2 (6 bases). CDR3 length: 14 residues. The V end lost 2 bases, the J end lost 3 bases, and 9 bases lay between the germline ends. Germline assignment: CDR1 KGHDR and CDR2 SFDVKD. CDR3 bases: TGTGCCACCAGTGATTCGAGGGAGGAAGAGACCCAGTACTTC. Protein sequence: CATSDSREEETQYF.

V usage is TRBV7-9 and J usage is TRBJ2-5; possibly TRBD1 for D (5 bases). The germline V gene has CDR1 SEHNR and CDR2 FQNEAQ (reference sequence). The CDR3 spans 14 residues. Trimming removed 5 bases from V and 5 bases from J, with 15 bases in between. CDR3: CASSARQPFETQYF. DNA of the CDR3: TGTGCCAGCAGCGCCCGACAGCCATTCGAGACCCAGTACTTC.

The chain has TRBV30 and TRBJ2-3; tentative D call: TRBD2 (6 bases). CDR1 and CDR2 (germline): GTSNPN, SVGIG (reference sequence). This CDR3 has 13 residues. Trimming cost V 5 bases and J 0 bases, with 9 bases left between them. The CDR3 DNA is TGTGCCTGGTGGAGCGGGAGCACAGATACGCAGTATTTT. Residues: CAWWSGSTDTQYF. The complete variable domain, with remaining parts taken from reference TRBV30 and TRBJ2-3, reads SQTIHQWPATLVQPVGSPLSLECTVEGTSNPNLYWYRQAAGRGLQLLFYSVGIGQISSEVPQNLSASRPQDRQFILSSKKLLLSDSGFYLCAWWSGSTDTQYFGPGTRLTVL.

This clone was counted at least ten times. The V and J genes are TRBV28 and TRBJ1-5, with no clear D. The V gene lost 4 bases and the J gene lost 7 bases, with 11 bases spanning the gap. CDR3 length: 13 residues. Germline CDR1 MDHEN, CDR2 SYDVKM. Written as DNA, the CDR3 is TGTGCCAGCAGTTCAGGATTCCTACAGCCCCAGCATTTT. Its protein is CASSSGFLQPQHF.

This clone showed up just once. An end of the junction does not agree with germline; a read error may underlie this. The rearrangement uses TRBV12-3 or TRBV12-4 and TRBJ2-7; 9 bases fit TRBD2. The CDR3 has 12 amino acids. CDR3 coding DNA: TGTGCCAGCAGTTTAGGGACTAGCGCAGCAATCTTC. It codes for CASSLGTSAAIF.

V is TRBV24-1 and J is TRBJ1-4; TRBD1 might be the D (6 bases). The CDR3 is 16 amino acids. Trimming left V 3 bases short and J 4 bases short, with 14 bases between. The germline CDR1 and CDR2 sequences are KGHDR and SFDVKD. The CDR3 reads CATSDGLTGNNEKLFF. The CDR3 nucleotides are TGTGCCACCAGTGATGGTTTGACAGGAAATAATGAAAAACTGTTTTTT.

This sequence joins TRBV7-2 and TRBJ2-3; D possibly corresponds to TRBD2 (5 bases). Trimming took off 1 base at V and 2 bases at J, with 10 bases between the two ends. Germline V CDR1 and CDR2: SGHTA, FQGNSA. This CDR3 has 15 amino acids. DNA of the CDR3: TGTGCCAGCAGCTTAGTTAGCCTAGCCACAGATACGCAGTATTTT. Translation gives CASSLVSLATDTQYF.

The rearrangement uses TRBV6-5 and TRBJ2-3; TRBD1 agrees at 9 bases. There are 16 residues in the CDR3. The ends lost 0 bases at V and 3 bases at J; junction bases unmatched: 4. Germline V gives CDR1 MNHEY, CDR2 SVGAGI. DNA for the CDR3: TGTGCCAGCAGTTACTCGAGGGACAGGGTTACAGATACGCAGTATTTT. Translation gives CASSYSRDRVTDTQYF.

The sample holds one count of this clone. The J gene is TRBJ2-1, the V gene TRBV2; the match to TRBD1 covers 10 bases. Germline lookup yields CDR1 SNHLY and CDR2 FYNNEI. The CDR3 is 14 residues long. V gave up 7 bases and J gave up 2 bases; unmatched junction bases: 2. This chain's CDR3 is CASNGQGAYNEQFF. The CDR3 nucleotides are TGTGCCAGCAACGGACAGGGGGCCTACAATGAGCAGTTCTTC.

This chain links TRBV7-2 with TRBJ2-7; 11 bases map to TRBD2. V shed 1 base and J 2 bases; nucleotides not matched to a gene: 4. This CDR3 contains 16 residues. Germline loops: CDR1 SGHTA, CDR2 FQGNSA. The CDR3 spells CASSLVTSGVTYEQYF. In nucleotides, the CDR3 is TGTGCCAGCAGCTTAGTGACTAGCGGGGTAACCTACGAGCAGTACTTC.

This clone was detected a few times. The chain uses TRBV12-3 or TRBV12-4 and TRBJ1-2, with D unclear. CDR3 length: 13 amino acids. The germline V and J ends were trimmed by 1 base and 6 bases, with 9 bases remaining between them. CDR3 in amino acids: CASSLDLRNGYTF. The CDR3 DNA is TGTGCCAGCAGTTTAGACCTACGAAATGGCTACACCTTC.

This clone turned up a few times. The chain links TRBV29-1 to TRBJ1-1; unclear D gene. The CDR3 spans 11 residues. Per the germline V gene, CDR1 is SQVTM and CDR2 is ANQGSEA. CDR3 sequence reads: CTGREDTEAFF. The CDR3 DNA follows: TGCACAGGCCGGGAGGACACTGAAGCTTTCTTT.

V gene TRBV5-1 combines with J gene TRBJ1-4; 8 positions match TRBD1. J lost 5 bases, V lost 4 bases, and 7 bases had no gene match. The germline CDR1 and CDR2 sequences are SGHRS and YFSETQ. The CDR3 contains 15 residues. The CDR3 spells CASSPDRARNEKLFF. DNA for the CDR3: TGCGCCAGCAGCCCGGACAGGGCCAGAAATGAAAAACTGTTTTTT. Filled out from reference TRBV5-1 and TRBJ1-4, the complete variable domain reads KAGVTQTPRYLIKTRGQQVTLSCSPISGHRSVSWYQQTPGQGLQFLFEYFSETQRNKGNFPGRFSGRQFSNSRSEMNVSTLELGDSALYLCASSPDRARNEKLFFGSGTQLSVL.

The genes are TRBV3-1 (or the pseudogene TRBV3-2) and TRBJ2-5, with TRBD2 matching 12 bases. The germline gives CDR1 LGHDT, CDR2 YNNKEL (reference sequence). V shed 5 bases, J shed 1 base, and the junction held 14 bases outside the gene matches. The CDR3 spans 19 residues. The CDR3 spells CASSKTSGRRNRVQETQYF. As DNA, the CDR3 is TGTGCCAGCAGCAAAACTAGCGGGAGGCGGAATCGCGTCCAAGAGACCCAGTACTTC.

This chain joins TRBV28 and TRBJ2-3; D gene ambiguous. The germline V and J ends were trimmed by 4 bases and 7 bases, with 15 bases remaining between them. The germline V gene has CDR1 MDHEN and CDR2 SYDVKM. CDR3 length equals 14 residues. CDR3 loop: CASSSRGSLNTQYF. The CDR3 DNA reads as TGTGCCAGCAGTTCCCGAGGTTCCCTTAATACGCAGTATTTT.

The chain's CDR3 is CASSLGLQGARTEAFF. The DNA of the CDR3 is TGCGCCAGCAGCTTGGGGTTACAGGGGGCAAGGACTGAAGCTTTCTTT. V is TRBV5-1 and J is TRBJ1-1; 9 nucleotides match TRBD1. The germline V gene has CDR1 SGHRS and CDR2 YFSETQ. This CDR3 has 16 residues. V shed 0 bases, J shed 5 bases, and the junction held 8 bases outside the gene matches.

The V call is TRBV5-1, the J call TRBJ2-1; D might be TRBD1 (5 bases). Germline V gene data show CDR1 as SGHRS and CDR2 as YFSETQ. The CDR3 runs to 12 residues. Trimming removed 0 bases from V and 10 bases from J, with 8 bases in between. CDR3 nucleotide sequence: TGCGCCAGCAGCTTGGTTGGGGCGGAGCAGTTCTTC. Translating it yields CASSLVGAEQFF.

This clone occurred a few times. The chain recombines TRBV5-6 with TRBJ2-5, with 14 bases matching TRBD2. The CDR3 is 17 residues long. Trimming removed 3 bases from V and 5 bases from J; junction bases left unmatched: 9. CDR1 is SGHDT, CDR2 YYEEEE, per germline. The CDR3 sequence is CASSSRTSGRSGETQYF. The CDR3 nucleotides read TGTGCCAGCAGCTCCCGGACTAGCGGGAGGAGTGGGGAGACCCAGTACTTC.

Notes on this clone: The sample contains more than one DNA sequence encoding this CDR3. The chain joins TRBV5-1 to TRBJ1-2; TRBD1 agrees at 10 bases. Germline lookup yields CDR1 SGHRS and CDR2 YFSETQ. CDR3 size: 15 residues. V was clipped by 0 bases and J by 7 bases; unmatched bases: 6. The CDR3 DNA follows: TGCGCCAGCAGCTTGGCCGGGACAGGGGAAGGTGGCTACACCTTC. This sequence encodes CASSLAGTGEGGYTF. The complete variable domain, with remaining parts taken from reference TRBV5-1 and TRBJ1-2, reads KAGVTQTPRYLIKTRGQQVTLSCSPISGHRSVSWYQQTPGQGLQFLFEYFSETQRNKGNFPGRFSGRQFSNSRSEMNVSTLELGDSALYLCASSLAGTGEGGYTFGSGTRLTVV.

The chain employs TRBV27 and TRBJ1-3, with TRBD1 matching 7 bases. The J segment lost 4 bases and the V segment lost 6 bases, leaving 6 bases of the junction unmatched. The V gene's germline CDR1 is MNHEY and CDR2 SMNVEV (reference sequence). CDR3 length: 14 amino acids. Here the CDR3 DNA reads TGTGCCAGCAGAGGACAGGCGGGAGGAAACACCATATATTTT. Protein product: CASRGQAGGNTIYF.

The rearrangement links TRBV19 to TRBJ1-3, with 7 bases lining up with TRBD1. Germline V lookup: CDR1 LNHDA, CDR2 SQIVND (reference sequence). The CDR3 extends over 18 amino acids. The J segment lost 6 bases and the V segment lost 6 bases, leaving 20 bases of the junction unmatched. Here the CDR3 reads CASSGRKSRQGVENTIYF. The DNA of the CDR3 is TGTGCCAGTAGCGGGAGAAAATCCCGGCAGGGGGTCGAAAACACCATATATTTT.

V gene TRBV6-2 or TRBV6-3 combines with J gene TRBJ1-1, with a weak D call TRBD1 (5 bases). CDR1 MNHEY and CDR2 SVGEGT come from the germline V gene. The CDR3 spans 15 residues. V shed 3 bases and J shed 2 bases, with 13 bases lying between them. CDR3: CASSYRRQSNTEAFF. CDR3 in DNA: TGTGCCAGCAGTTATCGGCGACAGTCTAACACTGAAGCTTTCTTT.

The V call is TRBV5-1, the J call TRBJ1-2, with D tentatively TRBD1 (5 bases). The CDR3 consists of 14 residues. Germline CDR1 is SGHRS and CDR2 is YFSETQ. The V end was cut by 2 bases, the J end by 5 bases, with 13 bases between. The CDR3, as DNA: TGCGCCAGCAGCTTAGAAGGGGATTGGTATGGCTACACCTTC. Amino acids: CASSLEGDWYGYTF.

This rearrangement joins TRBV3-1 (or the pseudogene TRBV3-2) to TRBJ1-1; D is possibly TRBD1 (6 bases). The germline V gene encodes CDR1 LGHDT and CDR2 YNNKEL (reference sequence). The CDR3 totals 14 residues. Trimming shortened V by 2 bases and J by 3 bases, and 10 bases separated the two germline ends. This chain's CDR3 is CASSQRHRDTEAFF. In DNA, the CDR3 is TGTGCCAGCAGCCAAAGGCACAGGGACACTGAAGCTTTCTTT.

The V gene is TRBV4-3, the J gene TRBJ2-7; unclear D gene. Germline values: CDR1 LGHNA, CDR2 YSLEER. The CDR3 covers 15 residues. V was trimmed by 0 bases and J by 0 bases, leaving 9 bases between them. DNA for the CDR3: TGCGCCAGCAGCCAAGAGAACGGTCTCTCCTACGAGCAGTACTTC. This gives the protein CASSQENGLSYEQYF.

The V gene is TRBV5-1, the J gene TRBJ2-6; possible D gene TRBD2, 5 bases. The CDR3 consists of 14 residues. V lost 6 bases and J lost 0, with 7 bases in between. CDR1 SGHRS and CDR2 YFSETQ come from the germline V gene. The CDR3 here is CASNGGSGANVLTF. The CDR3, as DNA: TGCGCCAGCAACGGAGGCTCTGGGGCCAACGTCCTGACTTTC.

The chain uses TRBV3-1 (or the pseudogene TRBV3-2) and TRBJ1-1, with 9 bases that match TRBD1. The CDR3 spans 16 residues. The V gene end was trimmed by 3 bases and the J gene end by 1 base; junction bases not matched to a gene: 6. Germline loops: CDR1 LGHDT, CDR2 YNNKEL (reference sequence). The CDR3 DNA sequence: TGTGCCAGCAGCCATACCGACAGGGGGTGGAACACTGAAGCTTTCTTT. It codes for CASSHTDRGWNTEAFF.

The chain recombines TRBV14 with TRBJ2-6, with D possibly TRBD1 on 5 matching bases. The length of the CDR3 is 17 residues. The germline CDR1 and CDR2 sequences are SGHDN and FVKESK. Trimming removed 4 bases at V and 0 bases at J, with 13 bases between. The CDR3 DNA reads TGTGCCAGCAGCCCCATGGAAGGGGCCTCTGGGGCCAACGTCCTGACTTTC. This translates into CASSPMEGASGANVLTF.